The 28 T cell receptor beta chains given below trace back to one sample, sequenced in a study of blood T cell repertoires in COVID-19. Profiled with immunoSEQ multiplex PCR; TCRdb holds only in-frame clones, not every one. The table shows some 670,000 clones, with just under 90% occurring only once. The specimen sequenced was peripheral blood. The receptors derive from a woman aged 18-29 years with acute or convalescent COVID-19.

V gene TRBV18 combines with J gene TRBJ2-1; the match to TRBD1 covers 9 bases. The CDR3 runs 15 residues. J lost 4 bases, V lost 0 bases, and 1 base had no gene match. From germline, CDR1 is KGHSH and CDR2 LQKENI. The CDR3 region has the DNA TGTGCCAGCTCACCACCGGACAGGGGTTACAATGAGCAGTTCTTC. This gives the protein CASSPPDRGYNEQFF. Full variable domain (remainder filled in from reference TRBV18 and TRBJ2-1): NAGVMQNPRHLVRRRGQEARLRCSPMKGHSHVYWYRQLPEEGLKFMVYLQKENIIDESGMPKERFSAEFPKEGPSILRIQQVVRGDSAAYFCASSPPDRGYNEQFFGPGTRLTVL.

The genes are TRBV20-1 and TRBJ1-6; a weak D match, TRBD1 (6 bases). Germline CDR1 reads DFQATT; CDR2 reads SNEGSKA (reference sequence). This CDR3 region has 15 residues. Trimming stripped 3 bases from V and 8 bases from J, with 17 bases between. DNA for the CDR3: TGCAGTGCTAGTCAAGGGGGTCTAACACATTCACCCCTCCACTTT. Its protein is CSASQGGLTHSPLHF.

J is TRBJ2-6 and V is TRBV3-1 (or the pseudogene TRBV3-2); D unclear. The CDR3 extends over 14 amino acids. Germline CDR1 is LGHDT and CDR2 is YNNKEL (reference sequence). Trimming stripped 1 base from V and 3 bases from J, with 4 bases between. The CDR3 is CASSQVGGANVLTF. CDR3 DNA sequence: TGTGCCAGCAGCCAAGTCGGTGGGGCCAACGTCCTGACTTTC.

This chain connects TRBV27 to TRBJ1-2; weak D call: TRBD1 (6 bases). This CDR3 spans 13 amino acids. Trimming left V 4 bases short and J 6 bases short, with 12 bases between. Germline V lookup: CDR1 MNHEY, CDR2 SMNVEV (reference sequence). The CDR3 is CASSSLNRDGYTF. CDR3 sequence (DNA): TGTGCCAGCAGTTCCCTCAACAGGGATGGCTACACCTTC.

This clone was observed once. V gene TRBV3-1 (or the pseudogene TRBV3-2) combines with J gene TRBJ1-6, with a possible D match to TRBD1 (6 bases). The germline V gene encodes CDR1 LGHDT and CDR2 YNNKEL (reference sequence). Trimming stripped 1 base from V and 6 bases from J, with 10 bases between. The CDR3 consists of 15 residues. CDR3 nucleotides: TGTGCCAGCAGCCAAGTCATAGGGGGTAATTCACCCCTCCACTTT. Translating it yields CASSQVIGGNSPLHF.

The chain combines TRBV28 with TRBJ1-5; D remains unclear. The V gene's germline CDR1 is MDHEN and CDR2 SYDVKM. The V and J ends lost 8 bases and 3 bases respectively, with 8 bases between them. CDR3 length equals 12 residues. CDR3 amino acids: CASQDINQPQHF. The CDR3 DNA is TGTGCCAGCCAGGATATCAATCAGCCCCAGCATTTT.

The chain has TRBV18 and TRBJ2-7, with 10 bases aligning to TRBD1. Germline loops: CDR1 KGHSH, CDR2 LQKENI. The CDR3 has 17 amino acids. J lost 3 bases, V lost 2 bases, and 10 bases had no gene match. The CDR3 sequence: CASSPNLPRTGGYEQYF. In DNA, the CDR3 is TGTGCCAGCTCACCAAACCTCCCTCGGACAGGGGGCTACGAGCAGTACTTC.

The rearrangement uses TRBV7-2 and TRBJ2-7; no clear D gene. Per the germline V gene, CDR1 is SGHTA and CDR2 is FQGNSA. This CDR3 has 14 amino acids. V lost 1 base to trimming and J lost 0 bases, with 7 bases between them. In nucleotides, the CDR3 is TGTGCCAGCAGCTTAGTACAGAGCTCCTACGAGCAGTACTTC. It yields the protein CASSLVQSSYEQYF. The whole variable domain, filled in from reference TRBV7-2 and TRBJ2-7, reads GAGVSQSPSNKVTEKGKDVELRCDPISGHTALYWYRQSLGQGLEFLIYFQGNSAPDKSGLPSDRFSAERTGGSVSTLTIQRTQQEDSAVYLCASSLVQSSYEQYFGPGTRLTVT.

The chain combines TRBV5-1 with TRBJ2-5, with D perhaps TRBD2 (6 bases). The V gene lost 1 base and the J gene lost 5 bases, with 9 bases spanning the gap. CDR1 SGHRS and CDR2 YFSETQ come from the germline V gene. This CDR3 is built from 13 residues. CDR3 sequence: CASSLWGVETQYF. In DNA, the CDR3 is TGCGCCAGCAGCTTGTGGGGGGTCGAGACCCAGTACTTC.

CDR3 sequence: CASSLTTGPYEQYF. CDR3 nucleotides: TGCGCCAGCAGCTTGACGACGGGTCCCTACGAGCAGTACTTC. The chain is built from TRBV5-1 and TRBJ2-7; D is unresolved. The CDR3 is made up of 14 amino acids. Looked up from germline, CDR1 is SGHRS and CDR2 is YFSETQ. Trimming stripped 1 base from V and 2 bases from J, with 10 bases between.

This clone has only a few counts. This chain joins TRBV5-6 and TRBJ1-2; 8 nucleotides agree with TRBD1. V lost 3 bases, J lost 8 bases, and 9 bases stayed unmatched. Looked up from germline, CDR1 is SGHDT and CDR2 is YYEEEE. The CDR3 length is 14 residues. CDR3 nucleotides: TGTGCCAGCAGCTGGGGGCAGGGGGCAGGCGGCTACACCTTC. The encoded protein is CASSWGQGAGGYTF.

The V gene is TRBV7-3, the J gene TRBJ1-1; unclear D gene. Germline V gene data show CDR1 as SGHTA and CDR2 as FQGTGA. The CDR3 totals 16 residues. Trimming removed 5 bases from V and 0 bases from J, with 16 bases in between. CDR3 in DNA: TGTGCCAGCAGCCAAGAGGGTGGGGTTCTGAACACTGAAGCTTTCTTT. Protein sequence: CASSQEGGVLNTEAFF.

The chain uses TRBV12-5 and TRBJ1-5; 7 positions match TRBD1. The CDR3 covers 14 residues. The germline CDR1 and CDR2 sequences are LGHNT and FRNRAP. The junction had 6 bases not matched to a gene; V was cut back by 5 bases and J by 5 bases. Here the CDR3 reads CASGPPTGYQPQHF. CDR3 sequence (DNA): TGTGCTAGTGGTCCTCCGACAGGGTATCAGCCCCAGCATTTT. The full variable domain, with the rest looked up from reference TRBV12-5 and TRBJ1-5, is DARVTQTPRHKVTEMGQEVTMRCQPILGHNTVFWYRQTMMQGLELLAYFRNRAPLDDSGMPKDRFSAEMPDATLATLKIQPSEPRDSAVYFCASGPPTGYQPQHFGDGTRLSIL.

This clone has only one observation. The genes are TRBV7-2 and TRBJ2-7, with D possibly matching TRBD1 (5 bases). In germline, CDR1 is SGHTA, CDR2 FQGNSA. The CDR3 consists of 14 residues. V lost 1 base and J lost 0, with 7 bases in between. DNA of the CDR3: TGTGCCAGCAGCTTAGGTGGGGCCTCCTACGAGCAGTACTTC. Amino acids: CASSLGGASYEQYF.

This sequence joins TRBV6-5 and TRBJ1-5, with D uncertain. Trimming cost V 7 bases and J 3 bases, with 13 bases left between them. This CDR3 is built from 14 residues. Germline V gives CDR1 MNHEY, CDR2 SVGAGI. This CDR3 is CASTEVALNQPQHF. Written as DNA, the CDR3 is TGTGCCAGCACCGAAGTGGCCCTCAATCAGCCCCAGCATTTT.

This sequence joins TRBV9 and TRBJ2-7, with 7 positions matching TRBD1. Germline V gene lookup returns CDR1 SGDLS and CDR2 YYNGEE. The CDR3 totals 15 residues. V shed 1 base and J 2 bases; nucleotides not matched to a gene: 6. The CDR3 nucleotides read TGTGCCAGCAGCGTATTAGGGACAGAGACCTACGAGCAGTACTTC. Its translation is CASSVLGTETYEQYF. Combining the CDR3 with reference TRBV9 and TRBJ2-7 gives the whole variable domain DSGVTQTPKHLITATGQRVTLRCSPRSGDLSVYWYQQSLDQGLQFLIQYYNGEERAKGNILERFSAQQFPDLHSELNLSSLELGDSALYFCASSVLGTETYEQYFGPGTRLTVT.

The chain employs TRBV19 and TRBJ1-3; 7 bases are shared with TRBD1. V shed 3 bases and J 2 bases; nucleotides not matched to a gene: 7. CDR1 and CDR2 (germline): LNHDA, SQIVND (reference sequence). The CDR3 is 16 amino acids. This CDR3 reads CASSIPGQEPGNTIYF. The CDR3 coding sequence is TGTGCCAGTAGTATCCCCGGACAGGAGCCTGGAAACACCATATATTTT.

As to this clone: Lacking the conserved final phenylalanine or tryptophan, this CDR3 likely reflects a read error. No DNA is shown, since the ends of the CDR3 on it are uncertain; the CDR3 is the one TCRdb lists. The V gene is TRBV12-5, the J gene TRBJ1-1. Counting both end residues, the CDR3 totals 10 amino acids. Germline V CDR1 and CDR2: LGHNT, FRNRAP. The CDR3 sequence: CASGLPNMRA.

The rearrangement joins TRBV28 to TRBJ1-1; D possibly corresponds to TRBD1 (5 bases). The V gene's germline CDR1 is MDHEN and CDR2 SYDVKM. The CDR3 covers 14 residues. The ends were cut back, 6 bases at V and 1 base at J, with 12 bases in the middle. The CDR3 loop is CASSRTGGNTEAFF. In nucleotides, the CDR3 is TGTGCCAGCAGCAGAACCGGGGGGAACACTGAAGCTTTCTTT.

V is TRBV12-3 or TRBV12-4 and J is TRBJ1-1; the D is unclear. The CDR3 is 13 residues long. Trimming cost V 5 bases and J 1 base, with 8 bases left between them. CDR3 amino acids: CASSPKWNTEAFF. CDR3 coding DNA: TGTGCCAGCAGTCCTAAATGGAACACTGAAGCTTTCTTT.

The CDR3 reads CASSLKSGQGRNEQFF. DNA of the CDR3: TGTGCCAGCAGCTTAAAGTCAGGACAGGGAAGAAATGAGCAGTTCTTC. The chain is built from TRBV7-3 and TRBJ2-1, with 8 bases that match TRBD1. The CDR3 consists of 16 residues. The J segment lost 7 bases and the V segment lost 1 base, leaving 9 bases of the junction unmatched. Per the germline V gene, CDR1 is SGHTA and CDR2 is FQGTGA.

The chain links TRBV29-1 to TRBJ2-5; no reliable D call. Germline CDR1 and CDR2: SQVTM and ANQGSEA. CDR3 length: 10 amino acids. Trimming shortened V by 3 bases and J by 4 bases, and 3 bases separated the two germline ends. The CDR3 protein is CSVERETQYF. DNA of the CDR3: TGCAGCGTTGAGCGAGAGACCCAGTACTTC.

This clone has only a few counts. The rearrangement links TRBV4-1 to TRBJ2-7; possibly TRBD1 for D (5 bases). CDR1 is MGHRA and CDR2 is YSYEKL in the germline V gene. The CDR3 length is 13 residues. V was shortened by 1 base and J by 3 bases, with 7 bases between the two germline ends. CDR3 residues: CASSQVRGYEQYF. In DNA form, the CDR3 reads TGCGCCAGCAGCCAAGTTAGGGGCTACGAGCAGTACTTC.

CDR3 nucleotides: TGTGCCAGCAGCTTAGTCCGACAGGCGCAGTTCTTC. It specifies CASSLVRQAQFF. The chain combines TRBV7-2 with TRBJ2-1; perhaps TRBD1 as D (6 bases). CDR1 and CDR2 (germline): SGHTA, FQGNSA. The V gene lost 1 base and the J gene lost 12 bases, with 10 bases spanning the gap. This CDR3 comprises 12 residues.

V gene TRBV24-1 combines with J gene TRBJ2-5; 9 bases are shared with TRBD1. Germline V gene data show CDR1 as KGHDR and CDR2 as SFDVKD. This CDR3 comprises 17 residues. Trimming cost V 4 bases and J 5 bases; bases outside gene matches: 13. CDR3: CATSDSVGQGPRETQYF. CDR3 DNA: TGTGCCACCAGTGACAGCGTGGGACAGGGCCCTCGGGAGACCCAGTACTTC.

V gene TRBV7-6 combines with J gene TRBJ2-7; TRBD2 matches 7 bases. V lost 4 bases, J lost 3 bases, and 15 bases stayed unmatched. This CDR3 contains 17 residues. Germline CDR1 reads SGHVS; CDR2 reads FNYEAQ. CDR3 in amino acids: CASSYHPQTSHHYEQYF. CDR3 bases: TGTGCCAGCAGCTACCACCCCCAGACTAGCCATCACTACGAGCAGTACTTC.

The chain recombines TRBV28 with TRBJ2-1, with D possibly matching TRBD1 (8 bases). CDR1 MDHEN and CDR2 SYDVKM come from the germline V gene. Trimming left V 6 bases short and J 5 bases short, with 26 bases between. There are 18 residues in the CDR3. The CDR3 loop is CASSPRAGAGGKDNEQFF. The CDR3 DNA sequence: TGTGCCAGCAGCCCCCGGGCGGGGGCAGGGGGCAAAGACAATGAGCAGTTCTTC.

The CDR3 DNA sequence: TGTGCCAGCGGGGGAGGGGACCGGGCCTCGGCCCCCTATTTT. The encoded protein is CASGGGDRASAPYF. This chain uses TRBV2 with TRBJ2-3; TRBD2 matches 7 bases. Germline trimming cut 8 bases from V and 15 bases from J; bases unmatched to any gene: 20. The CDR3 is 14 residues long. Germline V gene data show CDR1 as SNHLY and CDR2 as FYNNEI. Looking up the rest from reference TRBV2 and TRBJ2-3 gives the full variable domain: EPEVTQTPSHQVTQMGQEVILRCVPISNHLYFYWYRQILGQKVEFLVSFYNNEISEKSEIFDDQFSVERPDGSNFTLKIRSTKLEDSAMYFCASGGGDRASAPYFGPGTRLTVL.